This entry features one TCR beta chain sequence. Sorting used thawed, overnight-rested PBMC stained with anti-CD3, a viability dye and GMM-loaded CD1B tetramer. The CD1B tetramers carried C32 glucose monomycolate purified from Rhodococcus equi. Each donor contributed 80,000 to 100,000 sorted tetramer-negative cells. The record originates from a study of T cells in tuberculosis. The CDR3 covers 14 residues. The germline gives CDR1 MNHNS, CDR2 SASEGT. Trimming cost V 6 bases and J 1 base; bases outside gene matches: 4. TCR-alpha and TCR-beta chains were sequenced unpaired. Libraries were prepared by immunoSEQ multiplex PCR; TCRdb keeps only in-frame clonotypes and omits some of them. The top ten hold approximately 2% of the sample, which has about 88,000 clones, roughly 93% seen once. Broader study findings: T cells binding CD1B-GMM tetramer weakly possibly escaped the sort.

This TCR was sampled from an adult woman with latent tuberculosis. The sample was CD1b-GMM tetramer-negative cells sorted from PBMCs. The V gene is TRBV6-1, the J gene TRBJ1-1, with TRBD1 matching 8 bases. The chain's CDR3 is CASRKDRANTEAFF. In DNA form, the CDR3 reads TGTGCCAGCAGGAAGGACAGGGCGAACACTGAAGCTTTCTTT.